The present T cell receptor beta chain was sequenced within a study of ipilimumab plus nivolumab after autologous stem cell transplantation. As for the study in general: Typical patient got roughly five ipilimumab doses and seven to nine nivolumab doses (median). General observations from the study: The authors say TCR, Treg and microbiome findings warrant further study.

Germline V lookup: CDR1 LNHNV, CDR2 YYDKDF (reference sequence). CDR3 length equals 14 residues. Trimming took off 0 bases at V and 5 bases at J, with 11 bases between the two ends. Checkpoint therapy with ipilimumab 1 mg/kg began 14 to 28 days after transplant. Patients got 3 mg/kg IV nivolumab weeks 1, 4, 7, 10, then biweekly through week 26. A word on this clone: Its antigen is unidentified.

Sequencing was performed with immunoSEQ multiplex PCR; in TCRdb, only in-frame clones are kept and a portion is missing. The table has some 25,000 clones, 86% seen once; the top ten hold around 5%. This clonotype was sampled from a male donor with diffuse large B-cell lymphoma. The V and J genes are TRBV15 and TRBJ2-7; D is uncertain. The sequences come from PBMCs, collected in a trial of ipilimumab plus nivolumab as post-transplant consolidation. The CDR3 region has the DNA TGTGCCACCAGCAGAGATGTGGGCCGGGACGAGCAGTACTTC. Protein sequence: CATSRDVGRDEQYF. The complete variable domain, with remaining parts taken from reference TRBV15 and TRBJ2-7, reads DAMVIQNPRYQVTQFGKPVTLSCSQTLNHNVMYWYQQKSSQAPKLLFHYYDKDFNNEADTPDNFQSRRPNTSFCFLDIRSPGLGDTAMYLCATSRDVGRDEQYFGPGTRLTVT.